Included here is one T cell receptor beta chain sequence, with context. The specificity of this receptor is unknown. No base quality information exists; no much larger clone differs at one position. The data originate from a study of immune evolution from preneoplasia to lung adenocarcinoma (dated by TCRdb to the early 2020s). With regard to the full study: No AAH lesions showed HLA loss of heterozygosity, compared with roughly 7% of AIS, approximately 15% of MIA and roughly a third of ADC lesions. The study profiled immune contexture across lung adenocarcinoma precursors and invasive adenocarcinoma using immune gene expression, TCR sequencing and multiplex immunofluorescence. Resected precursor lesions (AAH, AIS, MIA) and invasive adenocarcinomas were compared against paired morphologically normal lung tissue. The sample size depended on which specimens were available, not on a prior power calculation. The immune data were integrated with whole exome sequencing and methylation data from the same cohort of nodules. A total of 40 to 65 patients with pulmonary nodules who underwent surgical resection were included in the overall cohort. TCR sequencing data came from 45 to 60 patients. According to the study, more than 95 samples went through TCR sequencing. POLYSOLVER was used to infer Class I HLA alleles from exome data, and LOHHLA was used to detect allele-specific HLA loss. Study-wide findings and limitations: The findings were based on association rather than direct causation, and larger cohorts with long-term follow-up and longitudinal biopsies were deemed needed. T cell clonality was highest in KRAS-mutant nodules compared with EGFR-mutant or double wild-type lesions. Because all patients came from Japan and China, whether the findings apply to Western populations was uncertain. Clonality was highest in normal lung, while later-stage lesions appeared to show lower clonality but higher T cell density and diversity. Normal lung had the highest top T cell clone frequencies, which appeared to decline progressively from AAH through AIS, MIA and invasive adenocarcinoma.

Inclusive of the bounding cysteine and phenylalanine, the CDR3 is 15 residues long. The entry retains the CDR3 DNA only, 45 bases that are in frame from base 1. Unmatched junction bases come to 6, with V trimmed by 1 base and J by 5 bases. CDR1 and CDR2, looked up from the germline V gene, are SGHVS and FQNEAQ. Between 2014 and 2017, the patients underwent resection in either Japan or China. Two lung cancer pathologists independently reviewed H&E slides to confirm the histologic diagnosis of every case. To enrich premalignant or tumor cells for nucleic acid extraction, macro-dissection was performed after pathologic assessment. FFPE tissue was used for DNA isolation with the AllPrep DNA/RNA FFPE Kit. TCR beta CDR3 regions were sequenced from DNA using the immunoSEQ hsTCRbeta Kit. The source study handled its data this way. TCR sequencing data were analysed with the ImmunoSEQ Analyzer. T cell clonality was calculated on productive rearrangements as 1 minus Pielou's evenness. T cell diversity was measured with the inverse Simpson index on productive templates. T cell density was defined as TCR beta template counts normalized to usable DNA, with usable DNA estimated by amplification and sequencing of housekeeping genes. TCR metrics were compared across histologic stages using two-sided Kruskal-Wallis tests. This is the immuneACCESS table as TCRdb keeps it, with only in-frame sequences that have V and J called. A part of the clones is gone; compared with another copy, unresolved V genes explain less than half, and the rest is unexplained. Clone size and V and J calls were adopted from that table, with D and trimming inferred from the DNA. Here the sample has more than 3,500 clones; roughly 77% occur a single time. Over 15% of the sample is in the top ten clones.

Sequencing input: FFPE minimally invasive lung adenocarcinoma tissue. The cell subset or site label on this specimen signifies: micro-invasive lung adenocarcinoma (MIA). The clonotype comes from a person aged 60 to 85 with lung adenocarcinoma. This receptor chain uses TRBV7-8 and TRBJ1-2; TRBD1 aligns with 8 central bases. The CDR3 protein sequence reads: CASSLGADREYGYTF. Here is the DNA: TGTGCCAGCAGCTTAGGGGCGGACAGGGAATATGGCTACACCTTC.